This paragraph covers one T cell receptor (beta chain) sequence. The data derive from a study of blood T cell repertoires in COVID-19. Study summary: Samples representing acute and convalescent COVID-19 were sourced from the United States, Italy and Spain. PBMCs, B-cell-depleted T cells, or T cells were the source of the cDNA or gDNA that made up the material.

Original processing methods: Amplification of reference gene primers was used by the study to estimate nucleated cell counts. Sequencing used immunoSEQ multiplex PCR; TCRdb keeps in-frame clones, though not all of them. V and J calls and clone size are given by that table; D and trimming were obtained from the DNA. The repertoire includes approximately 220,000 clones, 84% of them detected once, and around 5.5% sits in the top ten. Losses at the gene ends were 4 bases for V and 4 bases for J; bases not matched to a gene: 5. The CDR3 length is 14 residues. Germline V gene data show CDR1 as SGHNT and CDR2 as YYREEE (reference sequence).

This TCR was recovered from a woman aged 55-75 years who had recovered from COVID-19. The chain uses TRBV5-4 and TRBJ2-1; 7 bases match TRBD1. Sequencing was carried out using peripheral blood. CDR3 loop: CASSPRTGYNEQFF. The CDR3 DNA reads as TGTGCCAGCAGCCCGAGGACAGGTTACAATGAGCAGTTCTTC. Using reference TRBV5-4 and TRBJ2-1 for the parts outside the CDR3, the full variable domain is ETGVTQSPTHLIKTRGQQVTLRCSSQSGHNTVSWYQQALGQGPQFIFQYYREEENGRGNFPPRFSGLQFPNYSSELNVNALELDDSALYLCASSPRTGYNEQFFGPGTRLTVL.